This is a list of T cell receptor beta chains from one sample in a study of OX40 agonist ivuxolimab in advanced cancers. TCRdb keeps only in-frame clones here, not all; method: immunoSEQ multiplex PCR. The sample has tens of thousands of clones; 65% to 80% are singletons. The specimen comprised CD4+ or CD8+ T cells sorted from blood, sampled in a trial of the OX40 agonist ivuxolimab. These receptors came from an adult with an advanced solid tumor such as melanoma, head and neck, liver or kidney cancer. CDR3s include the opening cysteine and the closing phenylalanine or tryptophan. D genes are given only for firm matches. Rows give clone size only sometimes, using once, few, many, or a class for an expanded clone.

TRBJ2-1	-	TRBV5-1	-	CASTKSGPYNEQFF	TGCGCCAGCACCAAGAGCGGGCCTTACAATGAGCAGTTCTTC
TRBJ1-1	-	TRBV6-5	-	CASSWATTGTEAFF	TGTGCCAGCAGTTGGGCCACAACGGGGACTGAAGCTTTCTTT
TRBJ2-7	-	TRBV4-2	-	CASSQILATEQYF	TGTGCCAGCAGCCAGATACTAGCTACCGAGCAGTACTTC
TRBJ2-5	-	TRBV20-1	-	CSASGETQYF	TGCAGTGCTAGTGGGGAGACCCAGTACTTC
TRBJ2-2	-	TRBV6-6	-	CASSYSSETGELFF	TGTGCCAGCAGTTACTCTAGCGAGACCGGGGAGCTGTTTTTT
TRBJ1-1	-	TRBV27	-	CASSSLARDTEAFF	TGTGCCAGCAGTTCACTTGCCAGGGACACTGAAGCTTTCTTT
TRBJ2-1	-	TRBV7-6	few	CASSLRDSYNEQFF	TGTGCCAGCAGCCTCCGGGATTCCTACAATGAGCAGTTCTTC
TRBJ2-1	TRBD1	TRBV7-3	-	CASSSRDRGAFNEQFF	TGTGCCAGCAGCTCCCGGGACAGGGGGGCCTTCAATGAGCAGTTCTTC
TRBJ2-1	TRBD1	TRBV29-1	-	CSARSRTGPDEQFF	TGCAGCGCGAGATCCCGGACAGGTCCCGATGAGCAGTTCTTC
TRBJ1-4	TRBD1	TRBV5-1	-	CASSLTGVLDATNEKLFF	TGCGCCAGCAGCTTAACAGGGGTCTTAGATGCAACTAATGAAAAACTGTTTTTT
TRBJ2-3	-	TRBV19	once	CASGSTDTQYF	TGTGCCAGCGGTAGCACAGATACGCAGTATTTT
TRBJ2-1	-	TRBV5-6	few	CASSHPGTPNEQFF	TGTGCCAGCAGCCATCCAGGGACCCCCAATGAGCAGTTCTTC
TRBJ2-7	-	TRBV15	-	CATSRDGQSGLLGNEQYF	TGTGCCACCAGCAGAGACGGGCAGTCGGGCCTCCTGGGGAACGAGCAGTACTTC
TRBJ1-5	-	TRBV30	-	CAWSVSGPGQPQHF	TGTGCCTGGAGTGTGTCGGGTCCGGGTCAGCCCCAGCATTTT
TRBJ1-2	-	TRBV6-4	-	CAISEPLAGGPEGYTF	TGTGCCATCAGTGAGCCACTAGCGGGAGGGCCGGAAGGCTACACCTTC
TRBJ1-2	-	TRBV6-5	-	CAIQRGAGYTF	TGTGCCATCCAAAGGGGGGCCGGCTACACCTTC
TRBJ2-3	-	TRBV7-3	-	CASSALAQSTDTQYF	TGTGCCAGCAGCGCACTAGCACAGAGCACAGATACGCAGTATTTT
TRBJ1-1	TRBD1	TRBV15	-	CATSRGQMNTEAFF	TGTGCCACCAGCAGGGGACAGATGAACACTGAAGCTTTCTTT
TRBJ1-2	-	TRBV5-4	-	CASSLGQLYGYTF	TGTGCCAGCAGCTTGGGGCAGCTCTATGGCTACACCTTC
TRBJ2-1	TRBD2	TRBV5-1	-	CASSFSGGTYNEQFF	TGCGCCAGCAGCTTTAGCGGGGGAACCTACAATGAGCAGTTCTTC
TRBJ1-4	-	TRBV7-2	-	CASSLLSQGSYNEKLFF	TGTGCCAGCAGCTTGCTTTCCCAGGGGTCATATAATGAAAAACTGTTTTTT
TRBJ2-7	TRBD2	TRBV13	-	CASSFLAGGRLPYEQYF	TGTGCCAGCAGCTTCCTAGCGGGAGGCCGACTACCGTACGAGCAGTACTTC
TRBJ2-7	-	TRBV29-1	-	CSVEVWGAGDEQYF	TGCAGCGTTGAAGTCTGGGGGGCGGGCGACGAGCAGTACTTC
TRBJ1-5	-	TRBV6-5	-	CATGYQPQHF	TGTGCCACCGGGTATCAGCCCCAGCATTTT
TRBJ1-2	TRBD1	TRBV29-1	-	CSAGTGGAGYTF	TGCAGCGCCGGGACAGGGGGCGCCGGCTACACCTTC
TRBJ1-3	TRBD1	TRBV5-4	-	CASSRGDRGRNTIYF	TGTGCCAGCAGCCGTGGAGACAGGGGCCGAAACACCATATATTTT
TRBJ2-2	-	TRBV11-2	-	CASSSRNRNTGELFF	TGTGCCAGCAGCTCGCGAAACAGGAACACCGGGGAGCTGTTTTTT
TRBJ1-1	-	TRBV6-5	-	CASIRGTEAFF	TGTGCCAGCATCCGGGGTACTGAAGCTTTCTTT
TRBJ1-4	TRBD1	TRBV4-1	few	CASSRQGAGEKLFF	TGCGCCAGCAGCCGACAGGGGGCGGGGGAAAAACTGTTTTTT
TRBJ2-1	TRBD2	TRBV6-1	-	CASSDSGGAYNEQFF	TGTGCCAGCAGTGATAGCGGGGGGGCCTACAATGAGCAGTTCTTC
TRBJ2-7	TRBD2	TRBV11-3	-	CASSYGTSGYEQYF	TGTGCCAGCAGCTACGGGACTAGCGGCTACGAGCAGTACTTC
TRBJ2-1	-	TRBV19	-	CASSTAVYNEQFF	TGTGCCAGTAGTACTGCGGTCTACAATGAGCAGTTCTTC
TRBJ1-2	-	TRBV19	-	CASNKPGTAENYGYTF	TGTGCCAGTAACAAGCCCGGGACGGCAGAGAACTATGGCTACACCTTC
TRBJ2-2	TRBD1	TRBV5-1	-	CASSWGTVNTGELFF	TGCGCCAGCAGCTGGGGGACAGTTAACACCGGGGAGCTGTTTTTT
TRBJ2-7	-	TRBV5-1	-	CASSLGGTSQYEQYF	TGCGCCAGCAGCTTGGGTGGGACGTCACAATACGAGCAGTACTTC
TRBJ2-2	-	TRBV6-5	few	CASSYTLGGAGELFF	TGTGCCAGCAGTTACACTTTAGGGGGGGCCGGGGAGCTGTTTTTT
TRBJ2-6	-	TRBV5-5	-	CASGNPLAQSRANVLTF	TGTGCCAGCGGTAACCCTCTCGCACAAAGTCGGGCCAACGTCCTGACTTTC
TRBJ2-3	TRBD2	TRBV19	-	CSVGLAGTDTQYF	TGTAGTGTGGGACTAGCGGGCACAGATACGCAGTATTTT
TRBJ2-4	-	TRBV6-1	-	CASSEARDIQYF	TGTGCCAGCAGTGAAGCCAGGGACATTCAGTACTTC
TRBJ2-7	TRBD1	TRBV11-3	-	CASSLGQGGHEQYF	TGTGCCAGCAGCTTGGGACAGGGGGGACACGAGCAGTACTTC
TRBJ2-1	TRBD2	TRBV2	-	CASSEKLAGGNNEQFF	TGTGCCAGCAGTGAGAAACTAGCGGGGGGGAACAATGAGCAGTTCTTC
TRBJ2-1	TRBD1	TRBV7-2	once	CASSLAGQGSNEQFF	TGTGCCAGCAGCTTAGCAGGACAGGGGTCCAATGAGCAGTTCTTC
TRBJ2-2	TRBD1	TRBV2	-	CASKGQGNTGELFF	TGTGCCAGCAAGGGACAGGGGAACACCGGGGAGCTGTTTTTT
TRBJ1-2	TRBD1	TRBV28	-	CASSLWGDREYDYTF	TGTGCCAGCAGTTTATGGGGGGACAGGGAGTACGACTACACCTTC
TRBJ1-3	-	TRBV18	-	CASSPTPDSGNTIYF	TGTGCCAGCTCACCAACCCCAGACTCTGGAAACACCATATATTTT
TRBJ1-1	-	TRBV30	-	CACPTGTGQVEAFF	TGTGCCTGCCCCACAGGTACAGGGCAGGTTGAAGCTTTCTTT
TRBJ2-7	-	TRBV5-4	-	CASSPKNGLQASEQYF	TGTGCCAGCAGCCCGAAAAACGGACTCCAGGCCTCTGAGCAGTACTTC
TRBJ2-1	-	TRBV9	once	CASSVGGIRNEQFF	TGTGCCAGCAGCGTAGGGGGGATCCGCAATGAGCAGTTCTTC
TRBJ1-2	TRBD1	TRBV7-6	-	CASSLGTGLLYGYTF	TGTGCCAGCAGCTTAGGGACAGGGCTCCTATATGGCTACACCTTC
TRBJ2-1	TRBD1	TRBV5-3	few	CARSRTGPSNEQFF	TGTGCCAGAAGCCGGACAGGGCCAAGTAATGAGCAGTTCTTC
TRBJ2-1	-	TRBV29-1	-	CSGVPGRGSDGEQFF	TGCAGCGGAGTTCCAGGACGTGGGTCGGATGGTGAGCAGTTCTTC
TRBJ1-2	-	TRBV9	-	CASSVGGLPLDGYTF	TGTGCCAGCAGCGTGGGGGGGCTCCCTTTGGATGGCTACACCTTC
TRBJ2-7	TRBD2	TRBV29-1	-	CSVEDLGPSGRDRQYF	TGCAGCGTTGAAGATCTGGGGCCTAGCGGGAGGGATAGGCAGTACTTC
TRBJ1-1	-	TRBV5-4	-	CASSQGMNTEAFF	TGTGCCAGCAGCCAGGGGATGAACACTGAAGCTTTCTTT
TRBJ1-5	-	TRBV28	-	CASSLRRGMNQPQHF	TGTGCCAGCAGTTTAAGGCGGGGGATGAATCAGCCCCAGCATTTT
TRBJ2-7	-	TRBV5-4	-	CASSTRDRFYEQYF	TGTGCCAGCAGCACCCGGGACCGGTTCTACGAGCAGTACTTC
TRBJ1-1	-	TRBV18	-	CASSPPVRALTEAFF	TGTGCCAGCTCACCACCGGTCAGGGCCCTCACTGAAGCTTTCTTT